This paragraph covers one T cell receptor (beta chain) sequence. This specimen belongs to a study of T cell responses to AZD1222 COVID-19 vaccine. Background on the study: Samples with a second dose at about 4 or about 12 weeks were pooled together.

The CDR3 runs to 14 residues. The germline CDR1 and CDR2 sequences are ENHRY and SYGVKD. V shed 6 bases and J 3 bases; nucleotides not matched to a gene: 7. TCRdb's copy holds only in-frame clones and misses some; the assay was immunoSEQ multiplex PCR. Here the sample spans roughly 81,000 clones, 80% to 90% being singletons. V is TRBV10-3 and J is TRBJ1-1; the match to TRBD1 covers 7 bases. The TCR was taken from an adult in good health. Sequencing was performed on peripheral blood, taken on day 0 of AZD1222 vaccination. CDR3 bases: TGTGCCATCAGCCCACAGGGGATGGACACTGAAGCTTTCTTT. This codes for CAISPQGMDTEAFF.